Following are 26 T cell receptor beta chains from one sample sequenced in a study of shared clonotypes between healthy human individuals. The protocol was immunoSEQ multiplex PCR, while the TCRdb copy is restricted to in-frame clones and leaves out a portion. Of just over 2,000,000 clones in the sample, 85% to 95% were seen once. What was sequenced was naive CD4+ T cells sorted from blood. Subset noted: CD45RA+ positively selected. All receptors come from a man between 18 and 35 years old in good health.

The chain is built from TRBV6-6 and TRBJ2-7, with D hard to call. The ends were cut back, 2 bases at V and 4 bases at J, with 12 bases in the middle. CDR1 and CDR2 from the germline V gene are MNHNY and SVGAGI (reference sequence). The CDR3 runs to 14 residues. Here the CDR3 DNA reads TGTGCCAGCAGTTACAAGGTTGCCCCTTACGAGCAGTACTTC. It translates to CASSYKVAPYEQYF.

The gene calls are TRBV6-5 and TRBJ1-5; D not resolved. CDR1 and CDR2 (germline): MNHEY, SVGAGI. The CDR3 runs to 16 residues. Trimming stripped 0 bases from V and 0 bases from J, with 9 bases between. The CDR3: CASSYSRQTSNQPQHF. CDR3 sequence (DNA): TGTGCCAGCAGTTACTCGAGGCAGACTAGCAATCAGCCCCAGCATTTT.

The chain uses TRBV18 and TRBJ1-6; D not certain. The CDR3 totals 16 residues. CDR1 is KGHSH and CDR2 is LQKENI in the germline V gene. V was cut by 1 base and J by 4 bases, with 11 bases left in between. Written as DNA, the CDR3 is TGTGCCAGCTCACCACAGGGAACGATTTATAATTCACCCCTCCACTTT. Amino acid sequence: CASSPQGTIYNSPLHF.

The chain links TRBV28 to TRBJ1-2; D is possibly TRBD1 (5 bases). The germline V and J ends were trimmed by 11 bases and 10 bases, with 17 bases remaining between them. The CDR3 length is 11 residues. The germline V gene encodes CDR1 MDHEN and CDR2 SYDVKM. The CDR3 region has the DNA TGTGCCGGCCGGTCCGGGGGTTTCTACACCTTC. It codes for CAGRSGGFYTF.

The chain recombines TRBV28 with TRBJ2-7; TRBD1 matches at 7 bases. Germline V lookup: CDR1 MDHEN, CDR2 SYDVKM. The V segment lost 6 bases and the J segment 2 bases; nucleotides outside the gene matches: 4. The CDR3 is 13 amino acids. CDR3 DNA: TGTGCCAGCAGGTCCGGGACAGCCTACGAGCAGTACTTC. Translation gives CASRSGTAYEQYF.

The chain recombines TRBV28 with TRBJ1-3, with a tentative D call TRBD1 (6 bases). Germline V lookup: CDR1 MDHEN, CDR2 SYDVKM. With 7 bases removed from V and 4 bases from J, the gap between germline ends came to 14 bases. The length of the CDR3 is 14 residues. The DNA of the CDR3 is TGTGCCAGCACACTAGGGGGTTACGGAAACACCATATATTTT. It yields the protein CASTLGGYGNTIYF.

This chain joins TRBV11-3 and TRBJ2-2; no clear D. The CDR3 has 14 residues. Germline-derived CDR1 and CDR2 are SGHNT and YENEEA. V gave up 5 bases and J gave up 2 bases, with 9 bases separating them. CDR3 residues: CASSPTTNTGELFF. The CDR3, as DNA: TGTGCCAGCAGCCCGACGACTAACACCGGGGAGCTGTTTTTT.

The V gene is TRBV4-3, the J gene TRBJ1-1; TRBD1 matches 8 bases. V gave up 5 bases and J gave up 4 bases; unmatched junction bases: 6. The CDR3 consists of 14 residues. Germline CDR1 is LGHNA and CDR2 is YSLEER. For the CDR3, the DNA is TGCGCCAGCAGCAGAGAGACAGGGGTCACTGAAGCTTTCTTT. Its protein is CASSRETGVTEAFF.

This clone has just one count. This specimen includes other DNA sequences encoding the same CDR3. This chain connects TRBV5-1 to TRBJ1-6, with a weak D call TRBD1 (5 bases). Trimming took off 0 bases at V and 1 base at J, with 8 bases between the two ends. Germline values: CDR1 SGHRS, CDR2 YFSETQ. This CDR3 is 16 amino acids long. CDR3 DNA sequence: TGCGCCAGCAGCTTGGCTGCAGGGTCCTATAATTCACCCCTCCACTTT. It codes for CASSLAAGSYNSPLHF.

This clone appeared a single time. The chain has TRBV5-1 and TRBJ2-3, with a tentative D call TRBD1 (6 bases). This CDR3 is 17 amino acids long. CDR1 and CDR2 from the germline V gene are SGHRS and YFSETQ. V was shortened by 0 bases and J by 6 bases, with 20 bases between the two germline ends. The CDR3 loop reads CASSLGLRTAGWDTQYF. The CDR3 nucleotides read TGCGCCAGCAGCTTGGGTTTAAGGACAGCTGGATGGGATACGCAGTATTTT.

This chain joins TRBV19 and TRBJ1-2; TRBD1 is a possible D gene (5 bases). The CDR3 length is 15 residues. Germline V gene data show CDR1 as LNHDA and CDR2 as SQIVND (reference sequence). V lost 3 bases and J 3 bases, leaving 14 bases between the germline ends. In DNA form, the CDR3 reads TGTGCCAGTAGTATTCCGGGCGGGGCGGACTATGGCTACACCTTC. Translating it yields CASSIPGGADYGYTF.

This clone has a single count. The CDR3 sequence is CASSPTGDRGDSPLHF. CDR3 sequence (DNA): TGTGCCAGCAGCCCGACTGGGGACAGGGGGGATTCACCCCTCCACTTT. The chain carries TRBV5-6 and TRBJ1-6; TRBD1 matches 11 bases. CDR1 and CDR2 (germline): SGHDT, YYEEEE. Germline trimming cut 4 bases from V and 8 bases from J; bases unmatched to any gene: 8. The CDR3 runs 16 residues.

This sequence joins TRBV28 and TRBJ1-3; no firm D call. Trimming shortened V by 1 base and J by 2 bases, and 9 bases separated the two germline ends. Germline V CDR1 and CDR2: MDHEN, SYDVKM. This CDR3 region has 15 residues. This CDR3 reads CASSLSVLAGNTIYF. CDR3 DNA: TGTGCCAGCAGTTTATCGGTACTCGCTGGAAACACCATATATTTT.

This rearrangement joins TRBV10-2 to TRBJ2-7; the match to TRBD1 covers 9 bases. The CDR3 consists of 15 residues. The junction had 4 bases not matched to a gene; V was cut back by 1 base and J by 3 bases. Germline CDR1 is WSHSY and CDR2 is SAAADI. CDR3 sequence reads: CASSEWRQGDYEQYF. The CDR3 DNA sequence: TGCGCCAGCAGTGAGTGGAGACAGGGGGACTACGAGCAGTACTTC.

The chain's CDR3 is CASSLVASGRETQYF. CDR3 sequence (DNA): TGTGCCAGCAGCTTAGTGGCTAGCGGGAGAGAGACCCAGTACTTC. V is TRBV7-2 and J is TRBJ2-5, with 10 bases identical to TRBD2. The V gene end was trimmed by 1 base and the J gene end by 4 bases; junction bases not matched to a gene: 3. Germline V gene lookup returns CDR1 SGHTA and CDR2 FQGNSA. The CDR3 extends over 15 amino acids. Combining the CDR3 with reference TRBV7-2 and TRBJ2-5 gives the whole variable domain GAGVSQSPSNKVTEKGKDVELRCDPISGHTALYWYRQSLGQGLEFLIYFQGNSAPDKSGLPSDRFSAERTGGSVSTLTIQRTQQEDSAVYLCASSLVASGRETQYFGPGTRLLVL.

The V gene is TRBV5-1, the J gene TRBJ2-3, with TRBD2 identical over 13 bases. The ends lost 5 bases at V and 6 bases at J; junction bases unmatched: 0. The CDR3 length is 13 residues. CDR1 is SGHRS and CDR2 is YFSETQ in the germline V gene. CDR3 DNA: TGCGCCAGCAGGACTAGCGGGGGGGATACGCAGTATTTT. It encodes CASRTSGGDTQYF.

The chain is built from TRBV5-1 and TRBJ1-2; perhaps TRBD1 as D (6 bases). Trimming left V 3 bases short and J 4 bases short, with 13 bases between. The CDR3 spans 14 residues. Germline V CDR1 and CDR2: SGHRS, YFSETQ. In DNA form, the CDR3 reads TGCGCCAGCAGCTATGGACAGAGCCTCTATGGCTACACCTTC. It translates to CASSYGQSLYGYTF.

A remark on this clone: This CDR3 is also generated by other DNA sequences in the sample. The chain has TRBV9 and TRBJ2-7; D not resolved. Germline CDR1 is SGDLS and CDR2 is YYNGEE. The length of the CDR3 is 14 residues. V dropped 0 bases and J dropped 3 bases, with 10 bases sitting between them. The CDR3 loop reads CASSVGQAVYEQYF. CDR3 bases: TGTGCCAGCAGCGTAGGTCAGGCCGTCTACGAGCAGTACTTC. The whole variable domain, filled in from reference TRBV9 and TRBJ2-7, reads DSGVTQTPKHLITATGQRVTLRCSPRSGDLSVYWYQQSLDQGLQFLIQYYNGEERAKGNILERFSAQQFPDLHSELNLSSLELGDSALYFCASSVGQAVYEQYFGPGTRLTVT.

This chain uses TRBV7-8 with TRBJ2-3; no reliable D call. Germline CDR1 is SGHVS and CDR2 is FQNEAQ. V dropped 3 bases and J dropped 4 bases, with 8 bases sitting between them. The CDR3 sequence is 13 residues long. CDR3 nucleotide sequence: TGTGCCAGCAGCTTGGCTCTACCAGATACGCAGTATTTT. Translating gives CASSLALPDTQYF.

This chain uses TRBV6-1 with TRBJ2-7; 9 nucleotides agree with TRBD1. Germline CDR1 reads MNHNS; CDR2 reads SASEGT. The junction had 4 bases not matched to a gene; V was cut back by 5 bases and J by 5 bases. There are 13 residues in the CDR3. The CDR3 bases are TGTGCCAGCAGTCGACAGGGGGTCAACGAGCAGTACTTC. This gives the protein CASSRQGVNEQYF.

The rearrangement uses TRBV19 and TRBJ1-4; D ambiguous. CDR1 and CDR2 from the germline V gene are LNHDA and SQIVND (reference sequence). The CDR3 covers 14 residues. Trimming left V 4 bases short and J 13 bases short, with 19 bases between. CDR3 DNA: TGTGCCAGTAGTAGGGGTGTCGGCCCTGAGGGACTGTTTTTT. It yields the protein CASSRGVGPEGLFF.

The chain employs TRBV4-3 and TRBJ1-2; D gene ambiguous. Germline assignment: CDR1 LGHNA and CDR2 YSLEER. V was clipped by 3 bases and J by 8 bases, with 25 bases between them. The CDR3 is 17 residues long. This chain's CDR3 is CASSHSSQLTTGGGYTF. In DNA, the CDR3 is TGCGCCAGCAGCCATAGTTCCCAATTAACTACGGGAGGAGGCTACACCTTC.

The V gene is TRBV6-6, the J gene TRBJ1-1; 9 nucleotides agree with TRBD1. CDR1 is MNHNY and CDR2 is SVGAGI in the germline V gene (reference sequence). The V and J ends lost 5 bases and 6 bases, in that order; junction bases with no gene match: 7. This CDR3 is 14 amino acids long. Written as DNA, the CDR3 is TGTGCCAGCAGTCAACAGGGGGCGCGAGCTGAAGCTTTCTTT. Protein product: CASSQQGARAEAFF.

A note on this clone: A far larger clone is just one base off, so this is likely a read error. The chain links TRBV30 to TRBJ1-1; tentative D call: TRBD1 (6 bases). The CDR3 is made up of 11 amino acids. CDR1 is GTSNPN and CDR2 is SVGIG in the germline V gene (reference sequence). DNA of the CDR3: TGTGCCTGGAGTGCACGGGGGCATAGTCTCTTT. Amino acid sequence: CAWSARGHSLF.

Here the CDR3 DNA reads TGTGCCAGCAGTGTTTTCGGAGGGATTAGCTATGGCTACACCTTC. Its translation is CASSVFGGISYGYTF. The chain has TRBV2 and TRBJ1-2; no reliable D call. From germline, CDR1 is SNHLY and CDR2 FYNNEI. V was cut by 4 bases and J by 4 bases, with 16 bases left in between. This CDR3 is built from 15 residues.

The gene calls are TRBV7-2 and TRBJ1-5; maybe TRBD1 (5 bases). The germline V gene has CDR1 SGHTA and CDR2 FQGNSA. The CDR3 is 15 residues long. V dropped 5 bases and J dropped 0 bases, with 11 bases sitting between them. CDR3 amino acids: CASSVQGYSNQPQHF. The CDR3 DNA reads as TGTGCCAGCAGCGTTCAGGGTTATAGCAATCAGCCCCAGCATTTT. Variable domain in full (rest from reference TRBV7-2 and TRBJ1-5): GAGVSQSPSNKVTEKGKDVELRCDPISGHTALYWYRQSLGQGLEFLIYFQGNSAPDKSGLPSDRFSAERTGGSVSTLTIQRTQQEDSAVYLCASSVQGYSNQPQHFGDGTRLSIL.